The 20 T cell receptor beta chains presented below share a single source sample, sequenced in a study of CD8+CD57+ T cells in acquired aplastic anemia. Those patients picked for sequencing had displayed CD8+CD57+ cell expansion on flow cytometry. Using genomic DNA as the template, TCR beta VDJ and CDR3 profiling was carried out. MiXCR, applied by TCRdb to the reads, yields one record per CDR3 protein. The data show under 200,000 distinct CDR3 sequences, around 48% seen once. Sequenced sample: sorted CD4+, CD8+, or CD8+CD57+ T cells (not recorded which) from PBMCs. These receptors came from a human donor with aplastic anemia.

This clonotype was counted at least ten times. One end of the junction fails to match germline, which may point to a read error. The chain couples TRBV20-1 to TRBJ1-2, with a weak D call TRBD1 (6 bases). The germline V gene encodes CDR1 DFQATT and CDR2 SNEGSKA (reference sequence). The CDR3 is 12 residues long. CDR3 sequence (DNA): TGCAGTGCTGGAGAGACAGGCTATGGCTACACCTTC. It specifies CSAGETGYGYTF.

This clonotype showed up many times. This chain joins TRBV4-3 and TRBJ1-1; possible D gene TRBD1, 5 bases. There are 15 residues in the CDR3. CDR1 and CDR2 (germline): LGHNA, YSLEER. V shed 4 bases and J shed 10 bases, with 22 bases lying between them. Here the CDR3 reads CASSLAPRQGEGAFF. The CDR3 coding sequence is TGCGCCAGCAGCCTAGCCCCGCGCCAGGGCGAAGGAGCTTTCTTT.

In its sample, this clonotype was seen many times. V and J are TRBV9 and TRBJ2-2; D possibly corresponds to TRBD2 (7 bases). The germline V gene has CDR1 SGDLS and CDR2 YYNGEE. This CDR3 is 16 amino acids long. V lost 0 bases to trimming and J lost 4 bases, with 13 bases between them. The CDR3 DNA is TGTGCCAGCAGCGTAGCGGGGGGAGGGGGCACCGGGGAGCTGTTTTTT. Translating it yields CASSVAGGGGTGELFF.

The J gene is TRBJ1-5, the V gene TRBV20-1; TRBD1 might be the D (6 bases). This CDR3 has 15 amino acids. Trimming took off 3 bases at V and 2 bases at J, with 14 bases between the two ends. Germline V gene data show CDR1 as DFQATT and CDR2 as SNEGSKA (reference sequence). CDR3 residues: CSARPGVVGNQPQHF. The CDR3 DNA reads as TGCAGTGCTAGGCCAGGGGTAGTAGGCAATCAGCCCCAGCATTTT.

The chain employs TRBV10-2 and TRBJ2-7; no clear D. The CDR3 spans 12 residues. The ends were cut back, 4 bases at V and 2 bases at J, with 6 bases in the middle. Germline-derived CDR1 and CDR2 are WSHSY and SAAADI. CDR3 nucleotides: TGCGCCAGCAGTGGGTTGCCCTACGAGCAGTACTTC. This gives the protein CASSGLPYEQYF.

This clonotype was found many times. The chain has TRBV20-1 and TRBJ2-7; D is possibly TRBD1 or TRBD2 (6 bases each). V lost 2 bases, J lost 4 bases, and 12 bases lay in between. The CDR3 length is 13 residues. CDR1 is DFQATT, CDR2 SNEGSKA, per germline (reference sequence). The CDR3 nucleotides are TGCAGTGCTAGAACCGGGGGCGGGTACGAGCAGTACTTC. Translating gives CSARTGGGYEQYF.

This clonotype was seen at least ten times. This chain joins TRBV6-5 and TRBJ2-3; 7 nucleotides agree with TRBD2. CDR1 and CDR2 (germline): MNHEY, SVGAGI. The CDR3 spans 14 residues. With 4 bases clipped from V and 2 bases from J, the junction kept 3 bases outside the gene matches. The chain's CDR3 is CASSWDYLTDTQYF. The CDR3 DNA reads TGTGCCAGCAGTTGGGACTACCTCACAGATACGCAGTATTTT.

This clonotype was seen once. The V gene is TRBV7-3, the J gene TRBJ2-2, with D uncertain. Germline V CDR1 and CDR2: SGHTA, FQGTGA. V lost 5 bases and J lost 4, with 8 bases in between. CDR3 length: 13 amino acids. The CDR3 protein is CASSPASTGELFF. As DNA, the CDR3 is TGTGCCAGCAGCCCGGCTTCCACCGGGGAGCTGTTTTTT.

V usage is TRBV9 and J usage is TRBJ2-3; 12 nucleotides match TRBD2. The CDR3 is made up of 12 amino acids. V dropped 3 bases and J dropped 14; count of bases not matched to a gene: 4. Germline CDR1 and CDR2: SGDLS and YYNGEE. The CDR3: CASSALAGGWYF. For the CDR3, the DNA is TGTGCCAGCAGCGCACTAGCGGGGGGCTGGTATTTT.

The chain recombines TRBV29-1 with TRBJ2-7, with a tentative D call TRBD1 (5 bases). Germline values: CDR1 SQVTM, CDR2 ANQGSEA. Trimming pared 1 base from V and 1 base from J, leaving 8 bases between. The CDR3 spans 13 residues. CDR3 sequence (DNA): TGCAGCGTTGAAGGGGGCCAGTCCTACGAGCAGTACTTC. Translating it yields CSVEGGQSYEQYF.

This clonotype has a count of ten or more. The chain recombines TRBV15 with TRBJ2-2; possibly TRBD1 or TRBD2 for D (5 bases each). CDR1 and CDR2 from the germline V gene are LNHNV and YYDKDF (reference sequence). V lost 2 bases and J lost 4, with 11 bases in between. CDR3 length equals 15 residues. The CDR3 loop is CATSRRGGFTGELFF. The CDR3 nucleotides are TGTGCCACCAGCAGAAGGGGCGGGTTCACCGGGGAGCTGTTTTTT.

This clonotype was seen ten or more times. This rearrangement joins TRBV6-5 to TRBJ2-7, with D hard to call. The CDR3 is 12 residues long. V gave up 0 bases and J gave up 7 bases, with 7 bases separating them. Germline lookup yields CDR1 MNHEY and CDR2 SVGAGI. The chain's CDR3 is CASSYSSTEQYF. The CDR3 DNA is TGTGCCAGCAGTTACTCGTCCACTGAGCAGTACTTC.

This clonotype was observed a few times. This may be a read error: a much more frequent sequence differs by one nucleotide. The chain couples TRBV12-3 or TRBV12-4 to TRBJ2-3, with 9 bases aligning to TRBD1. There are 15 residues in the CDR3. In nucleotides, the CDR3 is TGTGCCAGCAGCCCCGGGACAGGGAGCACAGATGCGCAGTATTTT. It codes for CASSPGTGSTDAQYF.

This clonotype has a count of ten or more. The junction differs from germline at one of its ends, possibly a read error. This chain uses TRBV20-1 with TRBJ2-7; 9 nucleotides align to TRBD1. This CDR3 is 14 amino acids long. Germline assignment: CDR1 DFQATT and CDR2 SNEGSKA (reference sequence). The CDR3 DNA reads TGCAGTGCTCGTGAGGCGGGACAGGGTTTCGGGGAGGACTTC. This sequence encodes CSAREAGQGFGEDF.

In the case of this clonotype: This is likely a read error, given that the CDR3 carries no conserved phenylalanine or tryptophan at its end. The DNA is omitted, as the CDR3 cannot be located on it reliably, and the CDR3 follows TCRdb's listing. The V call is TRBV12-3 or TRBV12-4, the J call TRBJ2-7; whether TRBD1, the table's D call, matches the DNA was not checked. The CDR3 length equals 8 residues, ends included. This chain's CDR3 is CASSFRDR.

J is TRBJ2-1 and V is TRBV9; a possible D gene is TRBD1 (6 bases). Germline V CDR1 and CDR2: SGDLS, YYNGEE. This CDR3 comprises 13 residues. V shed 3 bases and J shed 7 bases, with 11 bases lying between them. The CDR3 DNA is TGTGCCAGCAGCGGGGGGCCGTATAATGAGCAGTTCTTC. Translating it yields CASSGGPYNEQFF. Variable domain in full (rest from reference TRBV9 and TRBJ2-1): DSGVTQTPKHLITATGQRVTLRCSPRSGDLSVYWYQQSLDQGLQFLIQYYNGEERAKGNILERFSAQQFPDLHSELNLSSLELGDSALYFCASSGGPYNEQFFGPGTRLTVL.

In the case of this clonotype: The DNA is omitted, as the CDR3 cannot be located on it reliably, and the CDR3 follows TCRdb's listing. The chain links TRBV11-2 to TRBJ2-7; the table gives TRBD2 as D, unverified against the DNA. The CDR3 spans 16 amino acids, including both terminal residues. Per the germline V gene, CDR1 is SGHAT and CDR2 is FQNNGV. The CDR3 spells CACSVEGTRAGGEQYF.

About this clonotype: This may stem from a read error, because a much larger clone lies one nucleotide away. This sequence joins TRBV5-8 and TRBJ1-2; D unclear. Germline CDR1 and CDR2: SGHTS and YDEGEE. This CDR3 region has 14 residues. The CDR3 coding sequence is TGTGCCAGCAGCTTACGGACGAATAACTGTGGCTACACCTTC. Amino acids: CASSLRTNNCGYTF.

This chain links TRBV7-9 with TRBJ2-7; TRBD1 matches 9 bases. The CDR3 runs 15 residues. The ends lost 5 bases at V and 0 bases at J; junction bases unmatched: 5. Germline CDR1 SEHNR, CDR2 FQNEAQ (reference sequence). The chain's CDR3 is CASSLGTGHSYEQYF. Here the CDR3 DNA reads TGTGCCAGCAGCCTCGGGACAGGGCACTCCTACGAGCAGTACTTC.

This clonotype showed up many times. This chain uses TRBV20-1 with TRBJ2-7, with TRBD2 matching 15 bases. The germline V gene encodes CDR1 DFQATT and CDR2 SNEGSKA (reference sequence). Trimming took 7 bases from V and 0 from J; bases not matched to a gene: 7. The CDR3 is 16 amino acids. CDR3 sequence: CSVWTSGRASSYEQYF. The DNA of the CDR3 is TGCAGTGTTTGGACTAGCGGGAGGGCGAGCTCCTACGAGCAGTACTTC.